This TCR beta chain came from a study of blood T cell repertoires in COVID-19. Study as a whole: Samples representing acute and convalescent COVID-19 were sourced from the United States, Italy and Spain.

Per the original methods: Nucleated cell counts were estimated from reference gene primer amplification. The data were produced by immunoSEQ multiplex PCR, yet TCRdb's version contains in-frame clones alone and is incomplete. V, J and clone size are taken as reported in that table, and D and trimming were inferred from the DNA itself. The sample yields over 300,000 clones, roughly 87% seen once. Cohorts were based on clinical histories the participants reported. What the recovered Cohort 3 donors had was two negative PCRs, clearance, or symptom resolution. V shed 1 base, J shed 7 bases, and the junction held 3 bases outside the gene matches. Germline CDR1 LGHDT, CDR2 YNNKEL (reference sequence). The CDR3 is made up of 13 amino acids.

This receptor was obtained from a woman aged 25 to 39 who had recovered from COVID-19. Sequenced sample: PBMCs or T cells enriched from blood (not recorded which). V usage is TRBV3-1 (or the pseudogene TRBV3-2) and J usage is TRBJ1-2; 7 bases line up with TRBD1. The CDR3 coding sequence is TGTGCCAGCAGCCAAGGGACAGGATCTGGCTACACCTTC. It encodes CASSQGTGSGYTF.